This entry is about one TCR beta chain. At one boundary the junction diverges from the germline segment, which might be a read error. This CDR3 is 15 amino acids long. From germline, CDR1 is SGHAT and CDR2 FQDESV (reference sequence). Clones were read by immunoSEQ multiplex PCR, and TCRdb kept only the in-frame ones, dropping some. Of about 73,000 clones detected, approximately 83% appear once; the ten largest clones hold roughly 6%. This sample was included in a study of blood T cell repertoires in COVID-19. The receptor was derived from a woman in her sixties with acute or convalescent COVID-19. Sequencing used peripheral blood. V is TRBV11-1 and J is TRBJ1-1; TRBD1 aligns across 9 bases. Here the CDR3 reads CASRLDRGTNTEAFF. CDR3 in DNA: TGTGCCAGCAGGTTAGACAGGGGGACGAACACTGAAGCTTTCTTT.